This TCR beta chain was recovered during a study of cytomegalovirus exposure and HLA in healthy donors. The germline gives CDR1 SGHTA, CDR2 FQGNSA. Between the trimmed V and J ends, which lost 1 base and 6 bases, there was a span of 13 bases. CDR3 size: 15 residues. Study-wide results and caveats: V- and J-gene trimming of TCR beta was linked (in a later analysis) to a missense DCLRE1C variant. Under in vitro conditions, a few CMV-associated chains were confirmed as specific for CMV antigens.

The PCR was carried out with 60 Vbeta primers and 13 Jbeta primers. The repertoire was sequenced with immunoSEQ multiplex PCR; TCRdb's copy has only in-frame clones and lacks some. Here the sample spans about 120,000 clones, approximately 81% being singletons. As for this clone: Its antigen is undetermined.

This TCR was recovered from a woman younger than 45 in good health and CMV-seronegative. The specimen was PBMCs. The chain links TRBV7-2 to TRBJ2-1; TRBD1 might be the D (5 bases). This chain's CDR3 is CASSLGLDRGNEQFF. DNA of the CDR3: TGTGCCAGCAGCTTAGGGCTAGACAGAGGCAATGAGCAGTTCTTC.